A single sample gave rise to the 4 T cell receptor beta chains below, sequenced in a study of radiation and T cells in renal cell carcinoma. Regarding time point: blood 2 weeks post-SBRT. Treatment denoted: 15 Gy SBRT to primary tumor, nephrectomy 4 weeks later. TCRdb's copy holds only in-frame clones and misses some; the assay was immunoSEQ multiplex PCR. The table shows roughly 150,000 clones, with over 80% occurring only once. The input for sequencing was blood, taken from a patient whose treatment included radiotherapy and nephrectomy. The source of these receptors is a woman in her forties or fifties with renal cell carcinoma.

In DNA form, the CDR3 reads TGTGCCAGCAGCCTCCGGACTAGCGGGGTCTCAGATACGCAGTATTTT. This encodes CASSLRTSGVSDTQYF. The chain combines TRBV5-6 with TRBJ2-3, with 12 bases identical to TRBD2. This CDR3 spans 16 amino acids. Germline V CDR1 and CDR2: SGHDT, YYEEEE. Trimming cost V 4 bases and J 4 bases; bases outside gene matches: 7.

The chain has TRBV20-1 and TRBJ1-2; 7 bases are shared with TRBD1. The CDR3 is made up of 11 amino acids. V lost 5 bases, J lost 7 bases, and 4 bases stayed unmatched. The germline V gene has CDR1 DFQATT and CDR2 SNEGSKA (reference sequence). DNA for the CDR3: TGCAGTGCTCGCAGGGGGGTTGGCTACACCTTC. Residues: CSARRGVGYTF.

The genes are TRBV19 and TRBJ1-1; weak D call: TRBD1 (5 bases). V lost 9 bases and J 9 bases, leaving 17 bases between the germline ends. Germline loops: CDR1 LNHDA, CDR2 SQIVND (reference sequence). The CDR3 sequence is 12 residues long. The CDR3 region is CASSGTFWKAFF. For the CDR3, the DNA is TGTGCCAGCAGTGGGACGTTTTGGAAAGCTTTCTTT. The full variable domain, its missing parts supplied by reference TRBV19 and TRBJ1-1, is DGGITQSPKYLFRKEGQNVTLSCEQNLNHDAMYWYRQDPGQGLRLIYYSQIVNDFQKGDIAEGYSVSREKKESFPLTVTSAQKNPTAFYLCASSGTFWKAFFGQGTRLTVV.

The V call is TRBV6-1, the J call TRBJ1-5, with 9 bases aligning to TRBD1. The CDR3 totals 15 residues. The germline V gene encodes CDR1 MNHNS and CDR2 SASEGT. The J segment lost 4 bases and the V segment lost 6 bases, leaving 7 bases of the junction unmatched. As DNA, the CDR3 is TGTGCCAGCAGACCTACAGGGGGCAGTAATCAGCCCCAGCATTTT. Its protein is CASRPTGGSNQPQHF.